One and the same sample provided the 21 T cell receptor beta chains below, sequenced in a study of blood T cell repertoires in COVID-19. Clones were sequenced by immunoSEQ multiplex PCR, and TCRdb holds only the in-frame ones, with some missing. Of about 220,000 clones listed, around 90% are singletons. The sequenced sample consisted of PBMCs or T cells enriched from blood (not recorded which). The receptors stem from a man in his thirties or forties who had been exposed to COVID-19.

This clone was found a few times. The V call is TRBV9, the J call TRBJ2-3; 8 bases are a match to TRBD1. V gave up 4 bases and J gave up 0 bases; unmatched junction bases: 7. This CDR3 contains 16 residues. Per the germline V gene, CDR1 is SGDLS and CDR2 is YYNGEE. CDR3 loop: CASSQRQGTSTDTQYF. The CDR3 DNA follows: TGTGCCAGCAGCCAGAGACAGGGGACTAGCACAGATACGCAGTATTTT.

The chain employs TRBV11-2 and TRBJ1-6; D may be TRBD1 (6 bases). Trimming stripped 5 bases from V and 0 bases from J, with 8 bases between. This CDR3 region has 15 residues. The germline CDR1 and CDR2 sequences are SGHAT and FQNNGV. This chain's CDR3 is CASSQGYSYNSPLHF. The CDR3 bases are TGTGCCAGCAGCCAGGGGTACTCCTATAATTCACCCCTCCACTTT.

V usage is TRBV5-1 and J usage is TRBJ1-2; tentative D call: TRBD1 (6 bases). CDR3 length equals 13 residues. Germline V lookup: CDR1 SGHRS, CDR2 YFSETQ. Trimming took 0 bases from V and 8 from J, leaving 11 bases between them. The CDR3 DNA is TGCGCCAGCAGCTTGGTGTCAGGGGAGGGCTACACCTTC. Residues: CASSLVSGEGYTF.

The chain has TRBV5-6 and TRBJ1-2, with D tentatively TRBD1 (6 bases). Looked up from germline, CDR1 is SGHDT and CDR2 is YYEEEE. The V end was cut by 1 base, the J end by 7 bases, with 14 bases between. The CDR3 has 14 residues. CDR3 sequence (DNA): TGTGCCAGCAGCTTGCCCTCAGGGGTCGGTGGCTACACCTTC. Translated: CASSLPSGVGGYTF.

The rearrangement links TRBV4-1 to TRBJ2-3; 8 bases agree with TRBD1. Trimming removed 0 bases from V and 4 bases from J; junction bases left unmatched: 3. The CDR3 is 15 residues long. Germline lookup yields CDR1 MGHRA and CDR2 YSYEKL. The DNA of the CDR3 is TGCGCCAGCAGCCAAGAGGACAGGGTTGCAGATACGCAGTATTTT. The encoded protein is CASSQEDRVADTQYF.

The V call is TRBV4-1, the J call TRBJ1-2; no firm D call. The CDR3 is made up of 17 amino acids. V was cut by 2 bases and J by 8 bases, with 24 bases left in between. Germline lookup yields CDR1 MGHRA and CDR2 YSYEKL. In DNA form, the CDR3 reads TGCGCCAGCAGCCAACCACACGGGCGGGCCCTCCCCGACGGCTACACCTTC. This sequence encodes CASSQPHGRALPDGYTF.

J is TRBJ2-7 and V is TRBV13, with 8 bases aligning to TRBD2. The germline V gene has CDR1 PRHDT and CDR2 FYEKMQ (reference sequence). CDR3 length: 17 residues. Losses at the gene ends were 0 bases for V and 0 bases for J; bases not matched to a gene: 7. The CDR3, as DNA: TGTGCCAGCAGCTTAGGGGTGACTAGCGTGAGCTCCTACGAGCAGTACTTC. It translates to CASSLGVTSVSSYEQYF. Using reference TRBV13 and TRBJ2-7 for the parts outside the CDR3, the full variable domain is AAGVIQSPRHLIKEKRETATLKCYPIPRHDTVYWYQQGPGQDPQFLISFYEKMQSDKGSIPDRFSAQQFSDYHSELNMSSLELGDSALYFCASSLGVTSVSSYEQYFGPGTRLTVT.

The chain has TRBV7-9 and TRBJ1-6; TRBD1 agrees at 11 bases. This CDR3 region has 15 residues. Per germline, CDR1 SEHNR and CDR2 FQNEAQ (reference sequence). V trimming: 6 bases; J trimming: 5 bases; junction bases outside the gene matches: 3. CDR3 sequence (DNA): TGTGCCAGCAGGGACAGGGGGCGCGATAATTCACCCCTCCACTTT. This encodes CASRDRGRDNSPLHF.

The sample holds one count of this clone. The chain combines TRBV2 with TRBJ1-5; unclear D gene. Trimming pared 6 bases from V and 0 bases from J, leaving 9 bases between. The germline V gene encodes CDR1 SNHLY and CDR2 FYNNEI. The CDR3 length is 14 residues. The CDR3 coding sequence is TGTGCCAGCAGCTGGGCGGGTAGCAATCAGCCCCAGCATTTT. As protein: CASSWAGSNQPQHF.

J is TRBJ1-1 and V is TRBV23-1; D may be TRBD1 (5 bases). TRBV23-1 is placed among ORFs of uncertain function. The CDR3 loop spans 16 amino acids. Trimming took off 6 bases at V and 0 bases at J, with 17 bases between the two ends. The CDR3 DNA follows: TGCGCCAGCAGCCCCGGAAAACAGGAGCTGAACACTGAAGCTTTCTTT. Translation: CASSPGKQELNTEAFF.

This chain links TRBV5-4 with TRBJ1-5; 8 positions match TRBD1. V was clipped by 3 bases and J by 9 bases; unmatched bases: 5. Germline CDR1 is SGHNT and CDR2 is YYREEE (reference sequence). The CDR3 is made up of 13 amino acids. CDR3 loop: CASSSDRERPQHF. The CDR3 DNA sequence: TGTGCCAGCAGCTCGGACAGGGAGCGGCCCCAGCATTTT.

The chain recombines TRBV6-2 or TRBV6-3 with TRBJ2-1, with 13 bases identical to TRBD2. The junction had 3 bases not matched to a gene; V was cut back by 4 bases and J by 9 bases. Germline assignment: CDR1 MNHEY and CDR2 SVGEGT. CDR3 size: 14 residues. CDR3 region: CASSWTSGGGEQFF. The CDR3 bases are TGTGCCAGCAGTTGGACTAGCGGGGGAGGTGAGCAGTTCTTC.

J is TRBJ2-2 and V is TRBV2; TRBD1 matches at 10 bases. Per germline, CDR1 SNHLY and CDR2 FYNNEI. This CDR3 is 19 amino acids long. With V trimmed by 1 base and J by 3 bases, 11 bases remained unmatched. CDR3 residues: CASSEGRRRTGGDTGELFF. CDR3 DNA: TGTGCCAGCAGTGAAGGACGGCGAAGGACAGGGGGAGACACCGGGGAGCTGTTTTTT.

This chain connects TRBV19 to TRBJ1-5; 7 bases map to TRBD1. This CDR3 has 14 amino acids. The V gene end was trimmed by 6 bases and the J gene end by 6 bases; junction bases not matched to a gene: 8. Germline CDR1 reads LNHDA; CDR2 reads SQIVND (reference sequence). In nucleotides, the CDR3 is TGTGCCAGTAGCTCGGGACAGATCGGTCAGCCCCAGCATTTT. Its translation: CASSSGQIGQPQHF.

The genes are TRBV12-5 and TRBJ2-1; 7 bases match TRBD2. Germline trimming cut 0 bases from V and 3 bases from J; bases unmatched to any gene: 11. CDR1 and CDR2 (germline): LGHNT, FRNRAP. There are 18 residues in the CDR3. The CDR3 DNA reads as TGTGCTAGTGGTTTGGTACAAGGCGTCACGGGGGGCTACAATGAGCAGTTCTTC. It specifies CASGLVQGVTGGYNEQFF. The complete variable domain, with remaining parts taken from reference TRBV12-5 and TRBJ2-1, reads DARVTQTPRHKVTEMGQEVTMRCQPILGHNTVFWYRQTMMQGLELLAYFRNRAPLDDSGMPKDRFSAEMPDATLATLKIQPSEPRDSAVYFCASGLVQGVTGGYNEQFFGPGTRLTVL.

This clone has a single count. This sequence joins TRBV28 and TRBJ1-6, with D unclear. Germline values: CDR1 MDHEN, CDR2 SYDVKM. With 6 bases removed from V and 2 bases from J, the gap between germline ends came to 17 bases. The CDR3 is 17 amino acids. CDR3 nucleotides: TGTGCCAGCAGACCCCCCGGCGGAGTACCCTATAATTCACCCCTCCACTTT. Translated, it gives CASRPPGGVPYNSPLHF.

The table lists this clone with a few counts. The genes are TRBV7-2 and TRBJ1-1, with D maybe TRBD1 (5 bases). This CDR3 has 15 residues. Germline CDR1 reads SGHTA; CDR2 reads FQGNSA. Trimming removed 0 bases from V and 5 bases from J, with 13 bases in between. CDR3 nucleotide sequence: TGTGCCAGCAGCTTAGCGCATGGGGGGATAACTGAAGCTTTCTTT. It encodes CASSLAHGGITEAFF.

This CDR3 is CASSDTPSYNEQFF. The CDR3 DNA follows: TGTGCCAGCAGTGATACACCCTCCTACAATGAGCAGTTCTTC. The chain recombines TRBV2 with TRBJ2-1, with no clear D. V shed 3 bases and J shed 0 bases, with 6 bases lying between them. The germline CDR1 and CDR2 sequences are SNHLY and FYNNEI. The CDR3 spans 14 residues.

V usage is TRBV30 and J usage is TRBJ1-1; weak D call: TRBD1 (6 bases). The V gene lost 5 bases and the J gene lost 11 bases, with 15 bases spanning the gap. CDR3 length equals 11 residues. Germline CDR1 and CDR2: GTSNPN and SVGIG (reference sequence). CDR3 sequence: CAWGPGVDAFF. CDR3 nucleotide sequence: TGTGCCTGGGGCCCAGGGGTTGACGCTTTCTTT.

The V and J genes are TRBV5-1 and TRBJ1-1, with 7 positions matching TRBD1. V was pared by 2 bases and J by 0 bases, with 10 bases of the junction left unmatched. Germline V gene lookup returns CDR1 SGHRS and CDR2 YFSETQ. The CDR3 consists of 17 residues. The CDR3 DNA sequence: TGCGCCAGCAGCTTTACGGACAGGCGATTGATGAACACTGAAGCTTTCTTT. Translated, it gives CASSFTDRRLMNTEAFF.

The chain uses TRBV5-1 and TRBJ1-3, with D possibly matching TRBD1 (6 bases). V dropped 4 bases and J dropped 8 bases, with 10 bases sitting between them. Germline V gives CDR1 SGHRS, CDR2 YFSETQ. The CDR3 has 12 residues. The CDR3 nucleotides are TGCGCCAGCAGCCCTGGGGGCCACACCATATATTTT. Its protein is CASSPGGHTIYF.